A selection of T cell receptor beta chains follows, all from one sample in a study of cytomegalovirus exposure and HLA in healthy donors. Clones were sequenced by immunoSEQ multiplex PCR, and TCRdb holds only the in-frame ones, with some missing. The sample shows approximately 58,000 clones, 95% of them seen only once. The specimen was PBMCs. These TCRs come from a woman aged 18-29 years in good health and CMV-seropositive. The CDR3 runs from the conserved cysteine through the conserved F or W. A D gene is named only where the DNA matches it firmly. Size values are once, few and many counts, or a class for expanded clones, and some rows have none.

TRBV5-1	-	-	TRBJ1-1	CASIQGSSGTEAFF	TGCGCCAGCATTCAGGGAAGTAGTGGCACTGAAGCTTTCTTT
TRBV25-1	-	TRBD2	TRBJ2-7	CASSEWSERDKGEQYF	TGTGCCAGCAGTGAATGGTCAGAGCGGGATAAAGGCGAGCAGTACTTC
TRBV7-3	-	-	TRBJ2-2	CASSSQTGELFF	TGTGCCAGCAGTTCCCAAACCGGGGAGCTGTTTTTT
TRBV11-2	-	-	TRBJ2-1	CASSANNEQFF	TGTGCCAGCAGCGCGAACAATGAGCAGTTCTTC
TRBV5-1	-	TRBD1	TRBJ2-7	CASSLPLDRVDEQYF	TGCGCCAGCAGCTTGCCCCTGGACAGGGTGGACGAGCAGTACTTC
TRBV19	-	-	TRBJ1-1	CASKGRSSPTYEAFF	TGTGCCAGTAAGGGGCGATCGTCGCCGACTTATGAAGCTTTCTTT
TRBV11-3	-	-	TRBJ2-3	CASSRGGADTQYF	TGTGCCAGCAGCAGGGGGGGGGCAGATACGCAGTATTTT
TRBV18	-	TRBD1	TRBJ2-7	CASSPQGASYEQYF	TGTGCCAGCTCACCACAGGGGGCATCCTACGAGCAGTACTTC
TRBV7-2	-	TRBD2	TRBJ2-2	CASSLLGLAVNTGELFF	TGTGCCAGCAGCTTGCTGGGGCTAGCGGTTAACACCGGGGAGCTGTTTTTT
TRBV5-6	-	-	TRBJ1-1	CASSPLNTEAFF	TGTGCCAGCAGCCCACTAAACACTGAAGCTTTCTTT
TRBV5-4	-	-	TRBJ2-3	CASSSERRTDTQYF	TGTGCCAGCAGCTCAGAGCGGCGCACAGATACGCAGTATTTT
TRBV7-9	once	-	TRBJ2-7	CASRTGPYEQYF	TGTGCCAGCAGAACAGGCCCCTACGAGCAGTACTTC
TRBV27	-	-	TRBJ1-1	CASSLYDSVNTEAFF	TGTGCCAGCAGTTTATACGACAGCGTGAACACTGAAGCTTTCTTT
TRBV4-1	-	-	TRBJ1-5	CASSQGQGNNQPQHF	TGCGCCAGCAGCCAAGGGCAGGGTAACAATCAGCCCCAGCATTTT
TRBV18	-	-	TRBJ2-7	CASSPLQGQQSYEQYF	TGTGCCAGCTCACCCCTCCAGGGGCAACAGTCCTACGAGCAGTACTTC
TRBV4-1	-	-	TRBJ2-1	CASSQSPVSPNEQFF	TGCGCCAGCAGCCAGTCCCCGGTTAGCCCCAATGAGCAGTTCTTC
TRBV28	-	-	TRBJ2-7	CASLPPGGLADEQYF	TGTGCCAGCCTTCCCCCTGGGGGGCTAGCGGACGAGCAGTACTTC
TRBV2	-	TRBD1	TRBJ2-1	CASMQGQGNNEQFF	TGTGCCAGCATGCAGGGACAGGGAAACAATGAGCAGTTCTTC
TRBV10-1	-	TRBD1	TRBJ2-7	CASRGNRGGSYEQYF	TGCGCCAGCAGGGGGAACAGGGGCGGCTCCTACGAGCAGTACTTC
TRBV6-1	-	TRBD2	TRBJ2-7	CASSEVSGATDEQYF	TGTGCCAGCAGTGAGGTTAGCGGGGCCACGGACGAGCAGTACTTC
TRBV9	-	-	TRBJ1-1	CASSPGEGSGTEAFF	TGTGCCAGCAGCCCCGGTGAGGGCTCGGGAACTGAAGCTTTCTTT
TRBV25-1	-	-	TRBJ2-7	CASSEGLRHQYF	TGTGCCAGCAGTGAAGGGCTACGCCACCAGTACTTC
TRBV6-5	-	TRBD1	TRBJ1-2	CASSGRTGFYGYTF	TGTGCCAGCAGTGGACGGACAGGCTTCTATGGCTACACCTTC
TRBV30	-	TRBD1	TRBJ2-7	CAWDSTGRAREQYF	TGTGCCTGGGATTCGACAGGGCGGGCTCGCGAGCAGTACTTC
TRBV7-9	-	-	TRBJ1-4	CASSTRRGRDEKLFF	TGTGCCAGCAGCACTCGCAGGGGCAGGGATGAAAAACTGTTTTTT
TRBV15	-	-	TRBJ1-5	CATSRGLYQPQHF	TGTGCCACCAGCAGGGGACTTTATCAGCCCCAGCATTTT
TRBV28	-	-	TRBJ2-4	CASSTHRAAKNIQYF	TGTGCCAGCAGTACCCACAGGGCGGCCAAAAACATTCAGTACTTC
TRBV7-2	-	TRBD1	TRBJ1-2	CASSFRQGAGGYTF	TGTGCCAGCAGCTTTCGACAGGGGGCAGGGGGCTACACCTTC
TRBV6-5	-	-	TRBJ2-7	CASSYRYEQYF	TGTGCCAGCAGTTACCGGTACGAGCAGTACTTC
TRBV28	-	-	TRBJ2-1	CASMTIGPYSYNEQFF	TGTGCCAGCATGACTATTGGACCGTACTCCTACAATGAGCAGTTCTTC
TRBV5-1	-	TRBD1	TRBJ2-3	CASSVARDRVTDTQYF	TGCGCCAGCAGCGTGGCCCGGGACAGGGTAACAGATACGCAGTATTTT
TRBV7-2	-	TRBD1	TRBJ1-5	CASSLAKGDRDNQPQHF	TGTGCCAGCAGCTTAGCGAAAGGAGACAGGGACAATCAGCCCCAGCATTTT
TRBV19	-	-	TRBJ2-3	CASSIDRGLRTDTQYF	TGTGCCAGTAGTATAGATAGGGGCCTTCGAACAGATACGCAGTATTTT
TRBV7-8	-	TRBD1	TRBJ1-2	CASSRTGGTYGYTF	TGTGCCAGCAGTCGGACAGGGGGGACCTATGGCTACACCTTC
TRBV19	-	-	TRBJ1-1	CASSKDIFLNTEAFF	TGTGCCAGTAGTAAGGACATTTTTTTGAACACTGAAGCTTTCTTT
TRBV7-2	-	TRBD2	TRBJ2-3	CASSLNRPGLASDTQYF	TGTGCCAGCAGCCTCAACAGACCGGGACTAGCATCAGATACGCAGTATTTT
TRBV6-4	-	TRBD2	TRBJ2-1	CASSAGGALDEQFF	TGTGCCAGCAGTGCCGGGGGGGCCTTGGATGAGCAGTTCTTC
TRBV30	-	TRBD1	TRBJ2-7	CAWSGVNRGLPYEQYF	TGTGCCTGGAGTGGTGTCAACAGGGGGCTACCCTACGAGCAGTACTTC
TRBV4-1	-	TRBD1	TRBJ1-2	CASRTRQGNGYTF	TGCGCCAGCCGAACGAGACAGGGGAATGGCTACACCTTC
TRBV7-6	-	TRBD2	TRBJ2-2	CASSLQLASTGELFF	TGTGCCAGCAGCCTTCAACTAGCGAGTACCGGGGAGCTGTTTTTT
TRBV5-6	-	TRBD2	TRBJ2-7	CASSILAGGSYEQYF	TGTGCCAGCAGCATACTAGCGGGGGGGTCCTACGAGCAGTACTTC
TRBV4-3	-	-	TRBJ2-5	CASSQGPSEETQYF	TGCGCCAGCAGCCAAGGGCCCAGCGAAGAGACCCAGTACTTC
TRBV9	-	TRBD1	TRBJ1-1	CASSALSGQASEAFF	TGTGCCAGCAGCGCTTTGTCGGGACAGGCCAGTGAAGCTTTCTTT
TRBV5-6	-	TRBD1	TRBJ1-2	CASGLTGDGYTF	TGTGCCAGCGGACTGACAGGGGATGGCTACACCTTC
TRBV7-8	-	-	TRBJ2-5	CASSLASRPTGETQYF	TGTGCCAGCAGCTTAGCGTCGAGACCAACGGGAGAGACCCAGTACTTC
TRBV5-6	once	TRBD2	TRBJ2-2	CASSLMREATGELFF	TGTGCCAGCAGCTTGATGCGGGAGGCCACCGGGGAGCTGTTTTTT
TRBV30	once	TRBD1	TRBJ1-1	CAGQGAGEAFF	TGTGCCGGACAGGGGGCGGGTGAAGCTTTCTTT
TRBV29-1	-	TRBD1	TRBJ2-7	CSVDLAGGSEQYF	TGCAGCGTTGATCTGGCAGGGGGCAGCGAGCAGTACTTC
TRBV4-3	-	-	TRBJ2-3	CASSQEVRTDLTDTQYF	TGCGCCAGCAGCCAAGAAGTTCGGACAGACCTCACAGATACGCAGTATTTT
TRBV30	-	-	TRBJ1-2	CAWSVPGRLHYGYTF	TGTGCCTGGAGTGTACCCGGCAGGCTCCACTATGGCTACACCTTC
TRBV2	-	TRBD1	TRBJ1-2	CASSSTGNYGYTF	TGTGCCAGCAGTTCGACAGGGAACTATGGCTACACCTTC
TRBV2	-	-	TRBJ1-1	CASSELGVITFF	TGTGCCAGCAGTGAACTCGGGGTAATAACTTTCTTT
TRBV5-8	-	-	TRBJ1-1	CASSLGALNTEAFF	TGTGCCAGCAGCTTGGGAGCGTTGAACACTGAAGCTTTCTTT
TRBV5-4	-	TRBD2	TRBJ2-3	CASSRLSGGAGDTQYF	TGTGCCAGCAGCAGACTTAGCGGGGGGGCAGGAGATACGCAGTATTTT
TRBV12-5	-	TRBD2	TRBJ2-3	CASGLVLIPPAGPTDTQYF	TGTGCTAGTGGTTTGGTCTTAATACCCCCAGCGGGACCCACAGATACGCAGTATTTT
TRBV13	-	TRBD1	TRBJ1-1	CASSHSGQGDLMNTEAFF	TGTGCCAGCAGCCATTCCGGACAGGGGGATTTAATGAACACTGAAGCTTTCTTT
TRBV2	-	TRBD1	TRBJ1-2	CASPGGADYGYTF	TGTGCCAGTCCAGGGGGCGCCGACTATGGCTACACCTTC